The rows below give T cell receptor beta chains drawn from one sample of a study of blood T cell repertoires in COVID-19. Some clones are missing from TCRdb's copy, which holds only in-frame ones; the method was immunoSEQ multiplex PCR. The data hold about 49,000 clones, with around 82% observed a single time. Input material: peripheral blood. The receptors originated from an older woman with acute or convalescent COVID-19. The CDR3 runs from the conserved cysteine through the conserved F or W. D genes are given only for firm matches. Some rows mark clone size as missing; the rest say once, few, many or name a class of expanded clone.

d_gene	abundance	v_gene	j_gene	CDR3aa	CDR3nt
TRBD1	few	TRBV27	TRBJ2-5	CASSFWDRGRETQYF	TGTGCCAGCAGTTTTTGGGACAGGGGGCGAGAGACCCAGTACTTC
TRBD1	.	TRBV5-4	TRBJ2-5	CASSLRGQGQETQYF	TGTGCCAGCAGCTTGAGAGGACAGGGCCAAGAGACCCAGTACTTC
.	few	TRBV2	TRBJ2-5	CASSEARSQETQYF	TGTGCCAGCAGTGAAGCACGGAGCCAAGAGACCCAGTACTTC
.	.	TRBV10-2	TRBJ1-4	CASSDSPGSKLFF	TGCGCCAGCAGTGATTCACCGGGATCTAAACTGTTTTTT
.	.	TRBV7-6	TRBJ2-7	CASSLSSGAYEQYF	TGTGCCAGCAGCTTAAGTAGCGGAGCCTACGAGCAGTACTTC
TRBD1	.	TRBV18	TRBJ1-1	CASSLGTVADGAEAFF	TGTGCCAGCTCACTAGGGACAGTAGCTGATGGCGCTGAAGCTTTCTTT
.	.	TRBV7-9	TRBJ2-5	CASSLGLAKETQYF	TGTGCCAGCAGCTTAGGGCTAGCGAAAGAGACCCAGTACTTC
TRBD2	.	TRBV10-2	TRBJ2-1	CASSAGTSSNQFF	TGCGCCAGCAGTGCCGGGACTAGCTCCAATCAGTTCTTC
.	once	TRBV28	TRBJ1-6	CASRNRVSNSPLHF	TGTGCCAGCAGAAACAGGGTGTCCAATTCACCCCTCCACTTT
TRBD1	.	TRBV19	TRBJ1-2	CASRNPGTGGGYTF	TGTGCCAGTAGGAATCCGGGGACAGGCGGGGGCTACACCTTC
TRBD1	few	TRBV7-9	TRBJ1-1	CASSDPWSGGNTEAFF	TGTGCCAGCAGCGATCCTTGGTCAGGGGGGAACACTGAAGCTTTCTTT
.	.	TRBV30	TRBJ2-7	CAWSVVRGHEQYF	TGTGCCTGGAGTGTAGTCAGGGGCCACGAGCAGTACTTC
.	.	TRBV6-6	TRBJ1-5	CASKTGNQPQHF	TGTGCCAGCAAAACGGGGAATCAGCCCCAGCATTTT
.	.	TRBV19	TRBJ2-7	CASSRQGINEQYF	TGTGCCAGTAGTCGGCAGGGGATAAACGAGCAGTACTTC
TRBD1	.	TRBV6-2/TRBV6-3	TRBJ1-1	CASSYGGTGGGNTEAFF	TGTGCCAGCAGTTATGGGGGGACAGGCGGGGGGAACACTGAAGCTTTCTTT
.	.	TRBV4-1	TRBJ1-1	CASSQEWELNTEAFF	TGCGCCAGCAGCCAAGAGTGGGAGTTGAACACTGAAGCTTTCTTT
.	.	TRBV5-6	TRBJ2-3	CASSSPIQDTQYF	TGTGCCAGCAGCTCCCCAATACAGGATACGCAGTATTTT
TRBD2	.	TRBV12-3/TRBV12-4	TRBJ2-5	CASSLREKETQYF	TGTGCCAGCAGTTTGCGGGAGAAAGAGACCCAGTACTTC
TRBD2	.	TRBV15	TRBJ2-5	CATSRARTRKTQYF	TGTGCCACCAGCAGAGCTAGGACTAGAAAGACCCAGTACTTC
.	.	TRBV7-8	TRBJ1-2	CASSDRDTSRYGYTF	TGTGCCAGCAGCGACCGGGACACTTCCCGGTATGGCTACACCTTC
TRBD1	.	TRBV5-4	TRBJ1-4	CASSLAQGDTNEKLFF	TGTGCCAGCAGCTTGGCACAGGGGGATACGAATGAAAAACTGTTTTTT
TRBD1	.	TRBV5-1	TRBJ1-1	CASSLGDRSNTEAFF	TGCGCCAGCAGCTTAGGGGACAGGTCGAACACTGAAGCTTTCTTT
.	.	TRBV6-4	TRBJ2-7	CASSVDAGARGEQYF	TGTGCCAGCAGTGTAGATGCAGGGGCCAGGGGCGAGCAGTACTTC
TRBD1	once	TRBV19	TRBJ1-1	CASNTGGASTEAFF	TGTGCCAGCAACACAGGGGGCGCATCCACTGAAGCTTTCTTT
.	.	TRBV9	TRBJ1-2	CASSGRLEGYTF	TGTGCCAGCAGCGGCCGCCTTGAGGGCTACACCTTC
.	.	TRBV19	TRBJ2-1	CASSDTSSYNEQFF	TGTGCCAGTTCGGACACGAGCTCCTACAATGAGCAGTTCTTC
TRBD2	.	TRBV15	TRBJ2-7	CATRASGGSYEQYF	TGTGCCACCAGGGCTAGCGGGGGGTCTTACGAGCAGTACTTC
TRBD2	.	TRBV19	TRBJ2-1	CASSWTSGYNEQFF	TGTGCCAGTAGCTGGACTAGCGGATACAATGAGCAGTTCTTC
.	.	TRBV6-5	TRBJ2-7	CAIQTGSYEQYF	TGTGCCATACAGACCGGTTCCTACGAGCAGTACTTC
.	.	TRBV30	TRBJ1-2	CAWSVHALGGRGYTF	TGTGCCTGGAGTGTACACGCCCTCGGGGGACGTGGCTACACCTTC
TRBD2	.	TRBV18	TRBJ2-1	CASSPYQAGSYNEQFF	TGTGCCAGCTCACCGTACCAAGCGGGGTCCTACAATGAGCAGTTCTTC
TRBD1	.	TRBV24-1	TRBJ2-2	CATSDPGTGLTGELFF	TGTGCCACCAGTGACCCCGGGACAGGGCTCACCGGGGAGCTGTTTTTT
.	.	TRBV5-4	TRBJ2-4	CASSSYRGGNIQYF	TGTGCCAGCAGCTCCTACAGGGGAGGCAACATTCAGTACTTC
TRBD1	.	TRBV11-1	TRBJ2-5	CASSTGTGGQETQYF	TGTGCCAGCAGCACGGGGACAGGGGGCCAAGAGACCCAGTACTTC
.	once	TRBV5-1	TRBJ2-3	CASSLGQARTDTQYF	TGCGCCAGCAGCTTGGGGCAGGCCCGCACAGATACGCAGTATTTT
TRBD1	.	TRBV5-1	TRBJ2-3	CASSPDRGDTQYF	TGCGCCAGCAGCCCAGACAGGGGTGATACGCAGTATTTT
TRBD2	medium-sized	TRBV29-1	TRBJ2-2	CSVELAGVNTGELFF	TGCAGCGTTGAACTAGCGGGAGTAAACACCGGGGAGCTGTTTTTT
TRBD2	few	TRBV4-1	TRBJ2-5	CASSEQIAGARKETQYF	TGCGCCAGCAGCGAACAAATCGCGGGAGCCCGAAAAGAGACCCAGTACTTC
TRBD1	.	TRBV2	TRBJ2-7	CASRARRQGTYEQYF	TGTGCCAGCAGAGCGAGGAGACAGGGGACCTACGAGCAGTACTTC
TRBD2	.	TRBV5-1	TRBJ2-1	CASSSKTSGINEQFF	TGCGCCAGCAGCTCTAAAACTAGCGGGATCAATGAGCAGTTCTTC
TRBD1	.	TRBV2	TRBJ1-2	CASRRDRGLHGYTF	TGTGCCAGCAGGAGGGACAGGGGGCTCCATGGCTACACCTTC
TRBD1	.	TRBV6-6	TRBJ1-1	CASSLGQGFEAFF	TGTGCCAGCAGTCTCGGACAGGGGTTTGAAGCTTTCTTT
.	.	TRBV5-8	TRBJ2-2	CASSPGQRTGELFF	TGTGCCAGCAGCCCCGGACAGCGCACCGGGGAGCTGTTTTTT
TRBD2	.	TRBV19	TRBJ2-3	CASSQYYGGAQDTQYF	TGTGCCAGTAGTCAATACTACGGGGGGGCCCAAGATACGCAGTATTTT
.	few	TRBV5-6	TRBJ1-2	CASSWGVQNYGYTF	TGTGCCAGCAGCTGGGGGGTTCAGAACTATGGCTACACCTTC
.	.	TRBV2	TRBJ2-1	CASSFMREQFF	TGTGCCAGCAGTTTTATGAGGGAGCAGTTCTTC
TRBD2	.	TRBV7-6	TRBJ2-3	CASRIGASGGQGDTQYF	TGTGCCAGCAGAATCGGGGCTAGCGGGGGCCAAGGAGATACGCAGTATTTT
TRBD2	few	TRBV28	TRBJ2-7	CASSRTSTLYEQYF	TGTGCCAGCAGTCGGACTAGCACTTTGTACGAGCAGTACTTC
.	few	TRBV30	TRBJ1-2	CAWRPQGTSGYTF	TGTGCCTGGAGGCCACAGGGTACGAGTGGCTACACCTTC
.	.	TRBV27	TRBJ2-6	CASSFTGTAGANVLTF	TGTGCCAGCAGTTTTACAGGGACCGCTGGGGCCAACGTCCTGACTTTC
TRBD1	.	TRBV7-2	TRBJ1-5	CASSLVTGGQPQHF	TGTGCCAGCAGCCTAGTGACAGGGGGTCAGCCCCAGCATTTT
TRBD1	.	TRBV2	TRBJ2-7	CASSEYRYSGTGGFEQYF	TGTGCCAGCAGTGAATATCGGTATAGCGGGACAGGGGGCTTCGAGCAGTACTTC